This T cell receptor beta chain was captured by sequencing in a study of HIV-infected patients and healthy controls. Study-wide points: Compared with controls, mean Gini indices were significantly raised in HIV-infected repertoires, possibly indicating oligoclonality.

With regard to this clonotype: Its antigen remains unknown.

There are 12 residues in the CDR3. The germline CDR1 and CDR2 sequences are MGHDK and SYGVNS. V was shortened by 3 bases and J by 2 bases, with 4 bases between the two germline ends. The repertoire came from unfractionated whole blood and reflected all unsorted peripheral T cells. cDNA was made from approximately 0.55 ug RNA using alpha and beta constant primers. Alpha and beta chain libraries were made separately by chain-specific third strand synthesis with multiplexing indices. A 5' RACE adapter with a random hexamer and the SP2 primer site was joined to cDNA. Via MiXCR, TCRdb re-called the 5' RACE reads, giving one row per CDR3 protein. The sample shows around 26,000 distinct CDR3 sequences, 8.5% of them seen only once.

Specimen: blood. The chain couples TRBV25-1 to TRBJ2-5, with no clear D. The clonotype was recovered from an adult in good health. Here the CDR3 reads CASSDVQETQYF. The CDR3 region has the DNA TGTGCCAGCAGTGACGTGCAAGAGACCCAGTACTTC.